The clone carrying this T cell receptor beta chain was observed a handful of times. TCRbeta library preparation incorporated unique molecular identifiers. TCRdb processed the PCR reads anew with MiXCR; each CDR3 protein has one entry. The table lists roughly 350,000 distinct CDR3 sequences, under 13% of them singletons, with around 2.3% in the top ten. This record belongs to a study of T-cell reconstitution after alpha-beta-depleted transplantation in children. The CDR3 has 12 amino acids. V lost 5 bases, J lost 5 bases, and 10 bases lay in between. The sequences come from PBMCs from the stem cell graft donor, collected from the stem cell graft. The sequence came from a human donor who donated a stem cell graft to a child with acute lymphoblastic leukemia. This sequence joins TRBV12-3 or TRBV12-4 and TRBJ2-7; D might be TRBD1 (6 bases). CDR3 residues: CASSQAGDEQYF. The CDR3 DNA reads as TGTGCCAGCAGTCAGGCAGGGGACGAGCAGTACTTC.